This T cell receptor (beta chain) was identified in a study of post-analysis software for immune sequencing data (dated by TCRdb to about 2015). The study in broad terms: Relapsing-remitting, secondary progressive and progressive-relapsing multiple sclerosis were recorded as disease courses, and subtype annotation was lacking for some patients. The patient repertoires were compared against about a dozen previously published healthy control repertoires obtained from donors aged roughly 6 to 25 years. A subset of samples was prepared in parallel using single-end sample barcoding, then pooled and co-amplified after Illumina adapter ligation. Summary of the overall study and its limitations: Multiple sclerosis patients had significantly lower normalized Chao1 diversity than controls, a result that suggests substantial peripheral T-cell clonal expansion. The control group was slightly older than the multiple sclerosis patient group. Strong co-clustering of samples prepared in the same batch was shown by direct clustering with F measure, prompting a batch-effect correction. Patients showed significantly higher frequencies than controls for five TRBV segments, among them TRBV5-6, TRBV5-1 and TRBV20-1.

To note about this clonotype: Its antigen remains undetermined. Per-base qualities were not stored, and no clone one base away is much larger.

To demonstrate the VDJtools post-analysis software, TCR beta repertoires were profiled from the peripheral blood of about a dozen young patients with multiple sclerosis. The multiple sclerosis patients were children and adolescents ranging in age from roughly 6 to 16 years. The CDR1 and CDR2 encoded by the germline V gene are LGHNA and YSLEER. From the cysteine up to the phenylalanine, the CDR3 has a length of 16 residues. The read is trimmed to its CDR3 DNA, 48 bases read in frame from base 1. V is clipped by 1 base and J by 5 bases, and the sequence between their germline boundaries is 15 bases long. Receptors were amplified or captured by PCR. Sequencing instrument: Illumina HiSeq 2500. To reduce PCR and sequencing biases, unique molecular identifiers were incorporated into the TCR beta cDNA libraries. Per 1 to 10 million input T cells, roughly 500,000 cDNA molecules were obtained, such that each molecule approximated one T cell. The patient libraries were prepared and sequenced with the same protocol used for the earlier healthy control dataset. Within a given batch, samples were prepared together, multiplexed and sequenced on the same HiSeq lane. Concerning the study's data processing: MIGEC was used to process the raw barcoded reads, and molecular identifier groups with only a single read were discarded before consensus assembly and CDR3 extraction. Clonotype tables were post-analysed with VDJtools, and diversity was normalized by down-sampling all datasets to the smallest sample size. Repertoire overlap clustering matched CDR3 amino acid but not nucleotide sequences to correct batch-related cross-sample contamination. TCRdb trimmed the raw reads at Q25, called clones with MiXCR and kept productive beta chains. Rows are unified per CDR3 protein, each entry keeping the most common DNA and genes. The V and J calls follow TCRdb's processing rather than the paper's. This sample holds hundreds of thousands of distinct CDR3 sequences; roughly three fifths were observed only once. The ten largest clones represent about 10% of the sample.

The sequence is built from TRBV4-3 and TRBJ2-1; the D gene is perhaps TRBD2, from 6 matching bases. The receptor was derived from a girl between 2 and 10 years old with multiple sclerosis. Specimen: blood. The CDR3 protein: CASSQGVRDSHNEQFF. The nucleotide sequence is TGCGCCAGCAGCCAAGGGGTACGGGACTCGCACAATGAGCAGTTCTTC.